The 30 T cell receptor beta chains below all came from one sample that was sequenced in a study of CD8+CD57+ T cells in acquired aplastic anemia. Genomic DNA, the template, was used for profiling of the TCR beta VDJ and CDR3. TCRdb fed the reads into MiXCR, producing one record per CDR3 protein. Among about 180,000 distinct CDR3 sequences listed, about half were seen once. CD8+CD57+ cell expansion had been shown by flow cytometry in patients chosen for sequencing. Material for sequencing was sorted CD4+, CD8+, or CD8+CD57+ T cells (not recorded which) from PBMCs. The receptor set was obtained from a human donor with aplastic anemia.

The rearrangement uses TRBV11-1 and TRBJ2-7; perhaps D is TRBD1 or TRBD2 (5 bases each). The CDR3 is 16 residues long. Trimming left V 3 bases short and J 1 base short, with 16 bases between. Germline V gene sequence: CDR1 SGHAT, CDR2 FQDESV (reference sequence). CDR3 nucleotides: TGTGCCAGCAGCTTGGGAGACAGCTATAATTCCTACGAGCAGTACTTC. It codes for CASSLGDSYNSYEQYF.

The chain joins TRBV11-1 to TRBJ2-1; D gene unclear. The CDR3 length is 14 residues. Deletions cut 8 bases from V and 0 bases from J, with 11 bases between. Per germline, CDR1 SGHAT and CDR2 FQDESV (reference sequence). The CDR3 sequence is CASSEQSSYNEQFF. The CDR3 coding sequence is TGTGCCAGCTCGGAGCAGAGCTCCTACAATGAGCAGTTCTTC.

The chain recombines TRBV12-3 or TRBV12-4 with TRBJ2-5; 11 bases match TRBD2. This CDR3 has 14 residues. J lost 4 bases, V lost 5 bases, and 3 bases had no gene match. As DNA, the CDR3 is TGTGCCAGCAGTCTGACTAGCGGGGTAGAGACCCAGTACTTC. Translation gives CASSLTSGVETQYF.

As for this clonotype: It may be a read error: a sequence one base away is much more abundant. The chain recombines TRBV12-3 or TRBV12-4 with TRBJ1-5; possibly TRBD1 for D (6 bases). The CDR3 contains 13 residues. The CDR3 sequence: CASGLTGHQPQHF. The CDR3 nucleotides read TGTGCCAGCGGTTTAACAGGGCACCAGCCCCAGCATTTT.

As concerns this clonotype: Since the CDR3 does not end with the conserved phenylalanine or tryptophan, this likely comes from a read error. The J gene is TRBJ1-3, the V gene TRBV11-1; 7 positions match TRBD1. The CDR3 spans 16 residues. Losses at the gene ends were 8 bases for V and 2 bases for J; bases not matched to a gene: 12. Germline CDR1 SGHAT, CDR2 FQDESV (reference sequence). This CDR3 reads CASSPPTRGPGNTIYL. The CDR3 DNA follows: TGTGCCAGCTCACCACCGACTAGGGGGCCTGGAAACACCATATATCTT.

This clonotype occurred a few times. The rearrangement uses TRBV7-9 and TRBJ2-7, with D maybe TRBD2 (5 bases). Germline V gene sequence: CDR1 SEHNR, CDR2 FQNEAQ (reference sequence). This CDR3 has 13 amino acids. V lost 10 bases and J 2 bases, leaving 15 bases between the germline ends. The CDR3 sequence is CATDPRGTYEQYF. CDR3 DNA: TGTGCCACAGATCCTCGGGGTACCTACGAGCAGTACTTC.

This chain joins TRBV2 and TRBJ1-2, with D maybe TRBD1 (6 bases). Germline V lookup: CDR1 SNHLY, CDR2 FYNNEI. The CDR3 is made up of 16 amino acids. V was trimmed by 6 bases and J by 4 bases, leaving 21 bases between them. The CDR3 DNA sequence: TGTGCCAGCAGCCCGGGACACTCCCTGGGCCTCTATGGCTACACCTTC. It encodes CASSPGHSLGLYGYTF.

This clonotype was seen repeatedly, ten times or more. The genes are TRBV5-1 and TRBJ1-2; 7 bases align to TRBD1. The CDR3 is 14 residues long. Unmatched junction bases numbered 6, after V lost 3 bases and J lost 4 bases. Germline lookup yields CDR1 SGHRS and CDR2 YFSETQ. The CDR3 region is CASSSEGAGYGYTF. In DNA, the CDR3 is TGCGCCAGCAGCTCTGAGGGGGCGGGCTATGGCTACACCTTC.

This clonotype has ten or more counts. V gene TRBV2 combines with J gene TRBJ2-5; TRBD1 or TRBD2 may be the D gene (5 bases each). In germline, CDR1 is SNHLY, CDR2 FYNNEI. The length of the CDR3 is 14 residues. V dropped 2 bases and J dropped 5 bases, with 12 bases sitting between them. CDR3 sequence reads: CASSELEGHETQYF. CDR3 coding DNA: TGTGCCAGCAGTGAACTTGAGGGGCACGAGACCCAGTACTTC. The variable domain in full, completed from reference TRBV2 and TRBJ2-5, reads EPEVTQTPSHQVTQMGQEVILRCVPISNHLYFYWYRQILGQKVEFLVSFYNNEISEKSEIFDDQFSVERPDGSNFTLKIRSTKLEDSAMYFCASSELEGHETQYFGPGTRLLVL.

This clonotype was picked up many times. The chain has TRBV6-2 or TRBV6-3 and TRBJ2-1; D gene uncertain. The CDR3 extends over 11 amino acids. In germline, CDR1 is MNHEY, CDR2 SVGEGT. Trimming took off 9 bases at V and 7 bases at J, with 10 bases between the two ends. CDR3 loop: CASTGVNEQFF. In nucleotides, the CDR3 is TGTGCCAGTACTGGGGTAAATGAGCAGTTCTTC.

About this clonotype: A much more abundant neighbour one base away suggests this may be a read error. This sequence joins TRBV19 and TRBJ2-7, with a tentative D call TRBD1 (6 bases). Germline lookup yields CDR1 LNHDA and CDR2 SQIVND (reference sequence). V was trimmed by 7 bases and J by 0 bases, leaving 13 bases between them. This CDR3 spans 14 amino acids. CDR3 sequence reads: CASKPGTHSYEQYF. The CDR3 coding sequence is TGTGCCAGTAAACCCGGGACACACTCCTACGAGCAGTACTTC. The full variable domain, with the rest looked up from reference TRBV19 and TRBJ2-7, is DGGITQSPKYLFRKEGQNVTLSCEQNLNHDAMYWYRQDPGQGLRLIYYSQIVNDFQKGDIAEGYSVSREKKESFPLTVTSAQKNPTAFYLCASKPGTHSYEQYFGPGTRLTVT.

Ten or more counts support this clonotype. J is TRBJ2-7 and V is TRBV20-1; possibly TRBD2 for D (6 bases). The CDR3 has 14 residues. Germline V gene data show CDR1 as DFQATT and CDR2 as SNEGSKA (reference sequence). The V end was cut by 3 bases, the J end by 0 bases, with 12 bases between. The DNA for the CDR3 is TGCAGTGCTAGCTTTAGCGGACCCTCCTACGAGCAGTACTTC. Its translation is CSASFSGPSYEQYF.

In this sample, this clonotype turned up a few times. V gene TRBV2 combines with J gene TRBJ1-5; TRBD1 matches 7 bases. The CDR3 is made up of 15 amino acids. V shed 6 bases and J 0 bases; nucleotides not matched to a gene: 5. CDR1 SNHLY and CDR2 FYNNEI come from the germline V gene. This chain's CDR3 is CASSGDSYSNQPQHF. The CDR3 DNA sequence: TGTGCCAGCAGCGGGGACAGTTATAGCAATCAGCCCCAGCATTTT.

The chain employs TRBV24-1 and TRBJ2-7, with D possibly being TRBD1 (5 bases). V was clipped by 4 bases and J by 3 bases, with 9 bases between them. The CDR3 is made up of 13 amino acids. In germline, CDR1 is KGHDR, CDR2 SFDVKD. CDR3 residues: CATSESGNYEQYF. CDR3 coding DNA: TGTGCCACCAGTGAGTCAGGGAACTACGAGCAGTACTTC.

V gene TRBV7-6 combines with J gene TRBJ2-1; a possible D gene is TRBD2 (6 bases). Deletions cut 2 bases from V and 5 bases from J, with 13 bases between. This CDR3 contains 15 residues. CDR1 is SGHVS and CDR2 is FNYEAQ in the germline V gene. The DNA of the CDR3 is TGTGCCAGCAGCTTAATGGCGGGGAGCAACAATGAGCAGTTCTTC. Its translation is CASSLMAGSNNEQFF.

This clonotype occurred many times. This sequence joins TRBV7-9 and TRBJ2-7; D not resolved. The length of the CDR3 is 12 residues. Trimming left V 1 base short and J 6 bases short, with 7 bases between. From germline, CDR1 is SEHNR and CDR2 FQNEAQ (reference sequence). In DNA, the CDR3 is TGTGCCAGCAGCTTAGAGAGAGGCGAGCAGTACTTC. Amino acid sequence: CASSLERGEQYF.

Turning to this clonotype: The final CDR3 position lacks the conserved phenylalanine or tryptophan, pointing to a likely read error. This chain joins TRBV7-9 and TRBJ2-3; the D is unclear. CDR3 length equals 13 residues. Germline V gene data show CDR1 as SEHNR and CDR2 as FQNEAQ (reference sequence). V lost 5 bases and J lost 4, with 10 bases in between. The CDR3 spells CASSLAAADTQYS. CDR3 sequence (DNA): TGTGCCAGCAGCCTGGCAGCTGCAGATACGCAGTATTCT.

The chain couples TRBV29-1 to TRBJ2-3; D gene ambiguous. The CDR3 totals 15 residues. The V and J ends lost 8 bases and 1 base respectively, with 19 bases between them. Germline CDR1 reads SQVTM; CDR2 reads ANQGSEA. CDR3: CSFSPPIPRTDTQYF. CDR3 DNA: TGCAGCTTTTCCCCACCCATACCGCGCACAGATACGCAGTATTTT.

This clonotype was recorded many times. The V call is TRBV5-6, the J call TRBJ1-5, with a weak D call TRBD1 (5 bases). With 6 bases removed from V and 3 bases from J, the gap between germline ends came to 16 bases. CDR3 length: 15 residues. CDR1 is SGHDT, CDR2 YYEEEE, per germline. The CDR3: CASNRRDRPNQPQHF. The CDR3, as DNA: TGTGCCAGCAACAGAAGAGACAGACCCAATCAGCCCCAGCATTTT.

The J gene is TRBJ1-5, the V gene TRBV3-1; no clear D. The V end was cut by 1 base, the J end by 2 bases, with 6 bases between. This CDR3 region has 14 residues. Germline V gene data show CDR1 as LGHDT and CDR2 as YNNKEL (reference sequence). The CDR3 coding sequence is TGTGCCAGCAGCCAAGCCGAGGGCAATCAGCCCCAGCATTTT. This sequence encodes CASSQAEGNQPQHF.

This clonotype was observed a handful of times. The J gene is TRBJ2-7, the V gene TRBV7-8; D perhaps matches TRBD1 (6 bases). V lost 5 bases and J lost 11, with 22 bases in between. The CDR3 covers 14 residues. Germline CDR1 reads SGHVS; CDR2 reads FQNEAQ. CDR3 in DNA: TGTGCCAGCAGCCGTATACAAAGCAGGGGACCGGAGTACTTC. Translating it yields CASSRIQSRGPEYF.

The chain couples TRBV29-1 to TRBJ1-2; TRBD1 agrees at 9 bases. From germline, CDR1 is SQVTM and CDR2 ANQGSEA. This CDR3 is built from 13 residues. V lost 5 bases and J lost 2; bases outside the gene matches: 3. CDR3 protein: CSVTGTGNYGYTF. Here the CDR3 DNA reads TGCAGCGTTACCGGGACAGGGAACTATGGCTACACCTTC.

This clonotype was seen at least ten times. The gene calls are TRBV29-1 and TRBJ2-2; the match to TRBD2 covers 13 bases. CDR3 length equals 16 residues. Losses at the gene ends were 2 bases for V and 7 bases for J; bases not matched to a gene: 7. Germline loops: CDR1 SQVTM, CDR2 ANQGSEA. CDR3 nucleotides: TGCAGCGTTGAAAAGGGGACTAGCGGGGCGGGCGGGGAGCTGTTTTTT. This codes for CSVEKGTSGAGGELFF.

This clonotype has ten or more counts. The J gene is TRBJ1-5, the V gene TRBV19, with D maybe TRBD1 (5 bases). This CDR3 spans 15 amino acids. V was cut by 5 bases and J by 0 bases, with 11 bases left in between. Germline V gene lookup returns CDR1 LNHDA and CDR2 SQIVND (reference sequence). CDR3 bases: TGTGCCAGTAGTCCCGGGGGTGATAGCAATCAGCCCCAGCATTTT. This gives the protein CASSPGGDSNQPQHF.

The genes are TRBV11-2 and TRBJ2-7; 9 bases line up with TRBD2. This CDR3 spans 16 amino acids. V trimming: 1 base; J trimming: 6 bases; junction bases outside the gene matches: 10. The germline CDR1 and CDR2 sequences are SGHAT and FQNNGV. CDR3 loop: CASSLGGGGAVREQYF. CDR3 in DNA: TGTGCCAGCAGCTTAGGAGGCGGGGGGGCGGTACGCGAGCAGTACTTC.

This clonotype was counted many times. The V and J genes are TRBV28 and TRBJ1-2, with no clear D. The CDR3 has 14 residues. Trimming shortened V by 10 bases and J by 4 bases, and 19 bases separated the two germline ends. Germline loops: CDR1 MDHEN, CDR2 SYDVKM. The CDR3 protein is CATRPSGLGYGYTF. For the CDR3, the DNA is TGTGCCACCCGACCGAGTGGACTTGGCTATGGCTACACCTTC.

The gene calls are TRBV12-3 or TRBV12-4 and TRBJ1-3; D gene ambiguous. The V and J ends lost 8 bases and 0 bases respectively, with 8 bases between them. The CDR3 has 13 amino acids. As DNA, the CDR3 is TGTGCCAGCGGTCTGGGCTCTGGAAACACCATATATTTT. Translating gives CASGLGSGNTIYF.

This clonotype was found a few times. The V call is TRBV28, the J call TRBJ1-2; possible D gene TRBD1, 5 bases. Trimming took off 3 bases at V and 4 bases at J, with 15 bases between the two ends. This CDR3 contains 15 residues. Germline lookup yields CDR1 MDHEN and CDR2 SYDVKM. The CDR3 nucleotides are TGTGCCAGCAGTTTGGGGGTCAGGGTGGGCTATGGCTACACCTTC. It yields the protein CASSLGVRVGYGYTF.

V gene TRBV20-1 combines with J gene TRBJ1-5; tentatively, D is TRBD1 (5 bases). The CDR3 has 13 residues. Trimming stripped 3 bases from V and 4 bases from J, with 10 bases between. Germline V gene data show CDR1 as DFQATT and CDR2 as SNEGSKA (reference sequence). The CDR3 protein is CSASGDPNQPQHF. In nucleotides, the CDR3 is TGCAGTGCTAGTGGGGACCCAAATCAGCCCCAGCATTTT.

This clonotype was detected only a few times. The chain combines TRBV19 with TRBJ1-1, with D unclear. V lost 7 bases and J lost 0, with 12 bases in between. Germline lookup yields CDR1 LNHDA and CDR2 SQIVND (reference sequence). The CDR3 covers 14 residues. DNA for the CDR3: TGTGCCAGTACCTTACCCGGGGTGAACACTGAAGCTTTCTTT. It encodes CASTLPGVNTEAFF. The variable domain in full, completed from reference TRBV19 and TRBJ1-1, reads DGGITQSPKYLFRKEGQNVTLSCEQNLNHDAMYWYRQDPGQGLRLIYYSQIVNDFQKGDIAEGYSVSREKKESFPLTVTSAQKNPTAFYLCASTLPGVNTEAFFGQGTRLTVV.